Listed here are 6 T cell receptor beta chains from one sample, sequenced in a study of control samples from healthy donors and cancer patients. TCRdb's table, derived via immunoSEQ multiplex PCR, lists solely in-frame clones and lacks some. The sample holds approximately 120,000 clones, 92% seen once. Sequencing was done on a sample of PBMCs. Every receptor here comes from a man of 80 years or more with head and neck cancer.

This clone was observed a handful of times. This chain uses TRBV15 with TRBJ2-2; D is possibly TRBD2 (6 bases). Per the germline V gene, CDR1 is LNHNV and CDR2 is YYDKDF (reference sequence). This CDR3 is built from 15 residues. V lost 1 base, J lost 3 bases, and 9 bases lay in between. The CDR3 coding sequence is TGTGCCACCAGCAGAGTGGGGGGATACACCGGGGAGCTGTTTTTT. Its protein product is CATSRVGGYTGELFF.

J is TRBJ2-5 and V is TRBV7-9; no clear D gene. The CDR3 consists of 13 residues. CDR1 and CDR2 (germline): SEHNR, FQNEAQ (reference sequence). V was pared by 4 bases and J by 5 bases, with 11 bases between. CDR3 protein: CASSSPGRETQYF. The CDR3 DNA sequence: TGTGCCAGCAGCTCCCCGGGCAGGGAGACCCAGTACTTC.

J is TRBJ2-1 and V is TRBV5-1, with D possibly being TRBD2 (5 bases). CDR1 and CDR2 from the germline V gene are SGHRS and YFSETQ. V was pared by 2 bases and J by 6 bases, with 9 bases between. The CDR3 covers 13 residues. The CDR3 nucleotides are TGCGCCAGCAGCTTCGGGATCGTCAATGAGCAGTTCTTC. This codes for CASSFGIVNEQFF.

V gene TRBV10-1 combines with J gene TRBJ2-3, with 9 bases lining up with TRBD2. This CDR3 comprises 14 residues. Germline V gene sequence: CDR1 WNHNN, CDR2 SYGVQD (reference sequence). J lost 2 bases, V lost 8 bases, and 5 bases had no gene match. As DNA, the CDR3 is TGCGCCAGCTCGTCTAGCGGGGTCACAGATACGCAGTATTTT. Amino acids: CASSSSGVTDTQYF.

The CDR3 DNA is TGTGCTCAGGGGGCGGGCATCCACGAGCAGTACTTC. This sequence encodes CAQGAGIHEQYF. The chain links TRBV10-3 to TRBJ2-7; 8 bases agree with TRBD1. The V gene's germline CDR1 is ENHRY and CDR2 SYGVKD. The CDR3 contains 12 residues.

This clone has just one count. The chain links TRBV25-1 to TRBJ1-4; no clear D gene. CDR3 length: 12 amino acids. V was trimmed by 6 bases and J by 7 bases, leaving 9 bases between them. In germline, CDR1 is MGHDK, CDR2 SYGVNS. The CDR3 protein is CASSSRGEKLFF. The CDR3 DNA sequence: TGTGCCAGCAGCTCCAGAGGTGAAAAACTGTTTTTT.